Following are 21 T cell receptor beta chains from one sample sequenced in a study of blood T cells in healthy people across ages. Sample-barcoded 5' priming and a J-beta primer mix drove a second PCR of 7 to 11 cycles. TCRdb reanalysed the 5' RACE reads using MiXCR and keeps one entry per CDR3 protein. The table includes 1.5 million to 2 million distinct CDR3 sequences, around 50% detected once. Sequencing was performed on blood. Source of these receptors: a woman aged 35 to 49 in good health.

The chain recombines TRBV18 with TRBJ2-7; the D is unclear. The germline gives CDR1 KGHSH, CDR2 LQKENI. V dropped 3 bases and J dropped 6 bases, with 12 bases sitting between them. CDR3 length equals 13 residues. The CDR3 loop reads CASSPLLRSEQYF. The CDR3 DNA follows: TGTGCCAGCTCACCTTTACTACGCTCCGAGCAGTACTTC. Full variable domain (rest looked up from reference TRBV18 and TRBJ2-7): NAGVMQNPRHLVRRRGQEARLRCSPMKGHSHVYWYRQLPEEGLKFMVYLQKENIIDESGMPKERFSAEFPKEGPSILRIQQVVRGDSAAYFCASSPLLRSEQYFGPGTRLTVT.

This clonotype was counted only a few times. This sequence joins TRBV2 and TRBJ1-6, with D perhaps TRBD1 (5 bases). Trimming cost V 3 bases and J 8 bases, with 14 bases left between them. CDR1 and CDR2 from the germline V gene are SNHLY and FYNNEI. The CDR3 runs 15 residues. CDR3 residues: CASSDSGTQYSPLHF. CDR3 sequence (DNA): TGTGCCAGCAGTGATTCCGGGACCCAATATTCACCCCTCCACTTT.

The rearrangement joins TRBV27 to TRBJ1-5, with TRBD1 matching 8 bases. V dropped 10 bases and J dropped 0; count of bases not matched to a gene: 5. The CDR3 length is 14 residues. Germline lookup yields CDR1 MNHEY and CDR2 SMNVEV (reference sequence). CDR3 DNA: TGTGCCACCAGGGACAGGAATAGCAATCAGCCCCAGCATTTT. Amino acids: CATRDRNSNQPQHF.

This clonotype was seen more than once but under ten times. The chain employs TRBV7-8 and TRBJ2-1; no firm D call. V was shortened by 1 base and J by 6 bases, with 16 bases between the two germline ends. Germline lookup yields CDR1 SGHVS and CDR2 FQNEAQ. This CDR3 is built from 16 residues. The CDR3 sequence: CASSLEARRWGNEQFF. Written as DNA, the CDR3 is TGTGCCAGCAGCTTAGAGGCGCGCAGGTGGGGCAATGAGCAGTTCTTC.

V usage is TRBV20-1 and J usage is TRBJ2-7, with D possibly TRBD2 on 5 matching bases. The V gene's germline CDR1 is DFQATT and CDR2 SNEGSKA (reference sequence). The CDR3 contains 13 residues. V gave up 4 bases and J gave up 5 bases, with 15 bases separating them. The CDR3 DNA reads TGCAGTGCTACGGGGAAATTTTTCCACGAGCAGTACTTC. The encoded protein is CSATGKFFHEQYF.

The V and J genes are TRBV19 and TRBJ2-1; TRBD1 agrees at 10 bases. The CDR3 contains 16 residues. Unmatched junction bases numbered 6, after V lost 7 bases and J lost 0 bases. Germline V gene lookup returns CDR1 LNHDA and CDR2 SQIVND (reference sequence). CDR3: CASTGTGASSYNEQFF. The CDR3 DNA follows: TGTGCCAGTACGGGGACAGGGGCAAGCTCCTACAATGAGCAGTTCTTC.

This clonotype was seen only a few times. The chain combines TRBV20-1 with TRBJ2-7, with 10 positions matching TRBD2. The J call could be wrong; TRBJ2-5 is a better fit for the DNA end. CDR1 is DFQATT and CDR2 is SNEGSKA in the germline V gene (reference sequence). The CDR3 is made up of 14 amino acids. CDR3 amino acids: CSAGKRGGLQTQYF. DNA of the CDR3: TGCAGTGCTGGGAAGCGGGGGGGCTTGCAGACCCAGTACTTC.

The rearrangement joins TRBV6-1 to TRBJ1-1; no definite D call. Trimming cost V 3 bases and J 6 bases, with 11 bases left between them. This CDR3 spans 13 amino acids. Germline-derived CDR1 and CDR2 are MNHNS and SASEGT. The CDR3 region is CASSDRGGAEAFF. CDR3 DNA: TGTGCCAGCAGTGATAGAGGCGGGGCTGAAGCTTTCTTT.

The rearrangement links TRBV6-1 to TRBJ2-3; 8 bases are shared with TRBD2. V lost 2 bases, J lost 2 bases, and 9 bases stayed unmatched. CDR3 length equals 17 residues. CDR1 and CDR2 from the germline V gene are MNHNS and SASEGT. Here the CDR3 reads CASSETAGVSLTDTQYF. CDR3 coding DNA: TGTGCCAGCAGTGAAACAGCGGGGGTCTCGCTCACAGATACGCAGTATTTT.

The chain is built from TRBV20-1 and TRBJ1-2; maybe TRBD1 (6 bases). This CDR3 comprises 13 residues. In germline, CDR1 is DFQATT, CDR2 SNEGSKA (reference sequence). Trimming removed 0 bases from V and 7 bases from J, with 12 bases in between. CDR3 DNA sequence: TGCAGTGCTAGAGATGGGGGCCGGGTTGGCTACACCTTC. It specifies CSARDGGRVGYTF.

This clonotype was detected a few times. V is TRBV4-3 and J is TRBJ2-1; 7 positions match TRBD1. The ends lost 1 base at V and 7 bases at J; junction bases unmatched: 4. The CDR3 runs to 14 residues. Germline V gene lookup returns CDR1 LGHNA and CDR2 YSLEER. The CDR3 sequence is CASSQVTGVNEQFF. CDR3 in DNA: TGCGCCAGCAGCCAAGTAACAGGGGTTAATGAGCAGTTCTTC.

The rearrangement joins TRBV6-2 or TRBV6-3 to TRBJ2-7; the match to TRBD2 covers 7 bases. The V gene end was trimmed by 0 bases and the J gene end by 6 bases; junction bases not matched to a gene: 5. The germline V gene encodes CDR1 MNHEY and CDR2 SVGEGT. The CDR3 length is 14 residues. In DNA, the CDR3 is TGTGCCAGCAGTTACTCGTTACCGGGGGGCGAGCAGTACTTC. Translated: CASSYSLPGGEQYF.

Only a few counts were recorded for this clonotype. This chain connects TRBV5-5 to TRBJ2-3, with TRBD2 matching over 11 bases. CDR1 is SGHKS, CDR2 YYEKEE, per germline (reference sequence). The CDR3 has 18 residues. After removal of 0 bases from V and 2 bases from J, the junction contained 8 bases not matched to a gene. In DNA, the CDR3 is TGTGCCAGCAGCTTGGCCAGGCTAGCGGGGGGTTCCACAGATACGCAGTATTTT. Its translation: CASSLARLAGGSTDTQYF.

This rearrangement joins TRBV27 to TRBJ2-1; 7 nucleotides align to TRBD2. V shed 7 bases and J 5 bases; nucleotides not matched to a gene: 8. CDR3 length: 14 amino acids. CDR1 and CDR2 (germline): MNHEY, SMNVEV (reference sequence). CDR3 sequence (DNA): TGTGCCAGCATTGGGGGGGTCAAGGACAATGAGCAGTTCTTC. Amino acids: CASIGGVKDNEQFF.

V is TRBV7-9 and J is TRBJ1-1; maybe TRBD1 (6 bases). The CDR3 sequence is 16 residues long. Trimming stripped 5 bases from V and 1 base from J, with 17 bases between. Germline CDR1 and CDR2: SEHNR and FQNEAQ (reference sequence). CDR3 region: CASSQTGIYANTEAFF. The CDR3 DNA sequence: TGTGCCAGCAGCCAAACAGGGATTTATGCGAACACTGAAGCTTTCTTT.

The chain employs TRBV3-1 and TRBJ2-1; D remains unclear. Per germline, CDR1 LGHDT and CDR2 YNNKEL (reference sequence). Trimming cost V 3 bases and J 10 bases, with 10 bases left between them. The CDR3 spans 12 residues. The CDR3 loop reads CASSQVNYEQFF. The CDR3 bases are TGTGCCAGCAGCCAGGTAAACTACGAGCAGTTCTTC.

V gene TRBV11-2 combines with J gene TRBJ2-6; 7 nucleotides line up with TRBD2. The CDR3 contains 20 residues. The V and J ends lost 1 base and 0 bases, in that order; junction bases with no gene match: 12. Germline CDR1 reads SGHAT; CDR2 reads FQNNGV. The CDR3 sequence is CASSLGASGHQTSGANVLTF. The CDR3 region has the DNA TGTGCCAGCAGCTTAGGGGCTAGCGGCCACCAAACCTCTGGGGCCAACGTCCTGACTTTC. The full variable domain, in which reference TRBV11-2 and TRBJ2-6 provide the parts outside the CDR3, is EAGVAQSPRYKIIEKRQSVAFWCNPISGHATLYWYQQILGQGPKLLIQFQNNGVVDDSQLPKDRFSAERLKGVDSTLKIQPAKLEDSAVYLCASSLGASGHQTSGANVLTFGAGSRLTVL.

This clonotype showed up just a few times. The rearrangement links TRBV24-1 to TRBJ2-3, with 9 nucleotides matching TRBD1. J was trimmed by 0 bases and V by 3 bases; bases with no gene match: 6. CDR1 and CDR2 (germline): KGHDR, SFDVKD. The CDR3 length is 17 residues. CDR3 in amino acids: CATSDQDRGKSTDTQYF. Written as DNA, the CDR3 is TGTGCCACCAGTGATCAGGACAGGGGAAAGAGCACAGATACGCAGTATTTT.

This clonotype was picked up a small number of times. This chain uses TRBV7-2 with TRBJ2-5; D is uncertain. Trimming pared 1 base from V and 5 bases from J, leaving 11 bases between. Germline CDR1 and CDR2: SGHTA and FQGNSA. The CDR3 length is 14 residues. The DNA of the CDR3 is TGTGCCAGCAGCTTAGTTCGACCGAGGGAGACCCAGTACTTC. Its translation: CASSLVRPRETQYF.

This chain joins TRBV10-2 and TRBJ2-3; TRBD1 is a possible D gene (6 bases). The germline V and J ends were trimmed by 3 bases and 4 bases, with 8 bases remaining between them. This CDR3 spans 13 amino acids. Germline-derived CDR1 and CDR2 are WSHSY and SAAADI. The CDR3 sequence: CASSDGQPDTQYF. The CDR3 DNA sequence: TGCGCCAGCAGTGACGGACAGCCAGATACGCAGTATTTT.

The chain has TRBV28 and TRBJ2-4; 8 nucleotides align to TRBD1. With the DNA end fitting TRBJ2-7 better, the J assignment may be wrong. The germline CDR1 and CDR2 sequences are MDHEN and SYDVKM. CDR3 length: 14 amino acids. The CDR3 protein is CASSARGRKSEQYF. DNA of the CDR3: TGTGCCAGCAGTGCCAGGGGGCGCAAGTCCGAGCAGTACTTC.